This entry lists 6 T cell receptor beta chains sequenced from one sample in a study of T cell responses to AZD1222 COVID-19 vaccine. Data came from immunoSEQ multiplex PCR; TCRdb stores just in-frame clones and leaves some out. This table holds about 120,000 clones, roughly 90% found once. Sequencing used peripheral blood, obtained on day 0 of AZD1222 vaccination. These receptors were taken from an adult in good health.

The chain combines TRBV6-5 with TRBJ1-2, with 12 bases fitting TRBD1. CDR1 is MNHEY and CDR2 is SVGAGI in the germline V gene. After removal of 2 bases from V and 6 bases from J, the junction contained 4 bases not matched to a gene. The CDR3 runs 15 residues. CDR3 in amino acids: CASSYRDRGQHGYTF. In nucleotides, the CDR3 is TGTGCCAGCAGTTACCGGGACAGGGGGCAGCATGGCTACACCTTC.

The genes are TRBV5-5 and TRBJ1-4; D not certain. The germline V gene has CDR1 SGHKS and CDR2 YYEKEE (reference sequence). V lost 1 base, J lost 5 bases, and 12 bases lay in between. CDR3 length: 15 residues. CDR3 amino acids: CASSLKGSTNEKLFF. CDR3 DNA sequence: TGTGCCAGCAGCTTGAAAGGGTCGACAAATGAAAAACTGTTTTTT.

The chain is built from TRBV2 and TRBJ2-2; D remains unclear. The germline V and J ends were trimmed by 7 bases and 5 bases, with 14 bases remaining between them. In germline, CDR1 is SNHLY, CDR2 FYNNEI. The CDR3 is 14 amino acids. Written as DNA, the CDR3 is TGTGCCAGCACCTTTATCGCGGCAACCGGGGAGCTGTTTTTT. Protein product: CASTFIAATGELFF. Based on the CDR3 plus reference TRBV2 and TRBJ2-2, the full variable domain is EPEVTQTPSHQVTQMGQEVILRCVPISNHLYFYWYRQILGQKVEFLVSFYNNEISEKSEIFDDQFSVERPDGSNFTLKIRSTKLEDSAMYFCASTFIAATGELFFGEGSRLTVL.

This clone appeared a single time. The chain recombines TRBV19 with TRBJ1-1; no clear D gene. Trimming shortened V by 1 base and J by 2 bases, and 5 bases separated the two germline ends. CDR1 LNHDA and CDR2 SQIVND come from the germline V gene (reference sequence). CDR3 length equals 13 residues. CDR3 residues: CASSIVPNTEAFF. The CDR3 DNA follows: TGTGCCAGTAGTATAGTACCTAACACTGAAGCTTTCTTT.

This clone has a single count. This chain connects TRBV9 to TRBJ2-5; 7 bases match TRBD2. The CDR3 is 17 amino acids. Germline V gene data show CDR1 as SGDLS and CDR2 as YYNGEE. The junction had 19 bases not matched to a gene; V was cut back by 4 bases and J by 7 bases. Here the CDR3 DNA reads TGTGCCAGCAGCCTAACCGGGACTAAACTAGAAGTTGGGACCCAGTACTTC. Protein product: CASSLTGTKLEVGTQYF. Based on the CDR3 plus reference TRBV9 and TRBJ2-5, the full variable domain is DSGVTQTPKHLITATGQRVTLRCSPRSGDLSVYWYQQSLDQGLQFLIQYYNGEERAKGNILERFSAQQFPDLHSELNLSSLELGDSALYFCASSLTGTKLEVGTQYFGPGTRLLVL.

J is TRBJ1-4 and V is TRBV7-8; D gene uncertain. Germline CDR1 reads SGHVS; CDR2 reads FQNEAQ. Deletions cut 5 bases from V and 0 bases from J, with 7 bases between. The CDR3 spans 14 residues. The CDR3 region has the DNA TGTGCCAGCAGCCTGACCACAACTAATGAAAAACTGTTTTTT. Encoded protein: CASSLTTTNEKLFF.